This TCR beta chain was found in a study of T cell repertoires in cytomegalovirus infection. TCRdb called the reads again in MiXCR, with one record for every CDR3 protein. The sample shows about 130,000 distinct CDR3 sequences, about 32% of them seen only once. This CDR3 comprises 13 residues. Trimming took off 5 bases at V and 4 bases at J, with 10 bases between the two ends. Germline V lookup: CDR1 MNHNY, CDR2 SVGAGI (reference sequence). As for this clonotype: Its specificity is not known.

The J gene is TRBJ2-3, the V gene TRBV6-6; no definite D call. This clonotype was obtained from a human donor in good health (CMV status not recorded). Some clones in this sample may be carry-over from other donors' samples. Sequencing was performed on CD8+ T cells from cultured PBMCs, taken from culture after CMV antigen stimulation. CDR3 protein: CASSVAEPDTQYF. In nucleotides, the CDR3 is TGTGCCAGCAGTGTGGCGGAGCCAGATACGCAGTATTTT.